These T cell receptor beta chains were read from a single sample in a study of blood T cells in healthy people across ages. TCRdb analysed the 5' RACE reads with MiXCR anew, one entry per CDR3 protein. The repertoire holds 600,000 to 800,000 distinct CDR3 sequences, with 20% to 25% as singletons. Sequencing input: blood. These receptors came from an older man in good health. Each CDR3 is given with its conserved first and last residue. A D gene is named only where the DNA matches it firmly. Clone size is shown for a subset of rows, as once, few, many or a class of expanded clone.

J	D	V	size	DNA	CDR3
TRBJ2-1	.	TRBV20-1	many	TGCAGTGCTAACCCTCCTGTTGGATCCTACAATGAGCAGTTCTTC	CSANPPVGSYNEQFF
TRBJ2-3	TRBD2	TRBV27	.	TGTGCCAGCAGTTTATACCGGACTAGCGGCCTCACAGATACGCAGTATTTT	CASSLYRTSGLTDTQYF
TRBJ1-2	.	TRBV18	.	TGTGCCAGCTCACCACAGACAGGACCATATGGCTACACCTTC	CASSPQTGPYGYTF
TRBJ2-7	.	TRBV20-1	.	TGCAGTGTTAGAGACTTGACAACGGACGGGCAGTACTTC	CSVRDLTTDGQYF
TRBJ2-1	TRBD2	TRBV28	few	TGTGCCAGCAGACATAGCGGGAATTCCCCCTCTAATGAGCAGTTCTTC	CASRHSGNSPSNEQFF
TRBJ1-1	.	TRBV7-3	.	TGTGCCAGCAACTTAACCACGGACACTGAAGCTTTCTTT	CASNLTTDTEAFF
TRBJ2-1	.	TRBV4-3	few	TGCGCCAGCGCACTAGTGGCGGGCGGATACAATGAGCAGTTCTTC	CASALVAGGYNEQFF
TRBJ1-1	.	TRBV5-5	.	TGTGCCAGCAGCTGGGGACGACCCGGGAACACTGAAGCTTTCTTT	CASSWGRPGNTEAFF
TRBJ2-1	TRBD1	TRBV6-5	once	TGTGCCAGCAGTCCACTGCAGGGGGTCTCCTACAATGAGCAGTTCTTC	CASSPLQGVSYNEQFF
TRBJ2-7	TRBD2	TRBV3-1	.	TGTGCCAGCAGCCTCGCGGGAGGCGCCGAGCAGTACTTC	CASSLAGGAEQYF
TRBJ2-2	TRBD2	TRBV28	.	TGTGCCATCACCGGGACTAGTGTTTCCGGGGAGCTGTTTTTT	CAITGTSVSGELFF
TRBJ2-3	.	TRBV20-1	.	TGCAGTGCTAGTCTAACAGATTTCGCTACGCAGTATTTT	CSASLTDFATQYF
TRBJ2-1	.	TRBV21-1	once	TGTGCCAGCAGCAAATTACAGAGTAGGCCGTTCTTC	CASSKLQSRPFF
TRBJ2-3	TRBD1	TRBV4-3	few	TGCGCCAGCGCCAAAGGGACAGGGGTCGCAGATACGCAGTATTTT	CASAKGTGVADTQYF
TRBJ2-7	.	TRBV5-1	.	TGCGCCAGCAGCCTCTCGACCGGGACCGCGAATTACGAGCAGTACTTC	CASSLSTGTANYEQYF
TRBJ2-5	.	TRBV27	.	TGTGCCAGCAGTTTAGCCCGGGGCAGGGTGGAGACCCAGTACTTC	CASSLARGRVETQYF
TRBJ2-5	TRBD2	TRBV7-2	many	TGTGCCAGCCGTAGCGGGAGTGGCGAGACCCAGTACTTC	CASRSGSGETQYF
TRBJ2-7	.	TRBV5-1	.	TGCGCCAGCAGCGTGATGTCTCCGGGGATTAGCGAGCAGTACTTC	CASSVMSPGISEQYF
TRBJ2-7	TRBD1	TRBV29-1	.	TGCAGCGTTGTATTACAGGGGGCGCGGCGGCTAGCTGTTGGCTCCTACAATGAGCAGTACTTC	CSVVLQGARRLAVGSYNEQYF
TRBJ2-7	TRBD2	TRBV28	few	TGTGCCAGCAGTTCGACGGGACTAGCGGGATCCTACGAGCAGTACTTC	CASSSTGLAGSYEQYF
TRBJ1-3	.	TRBV7-2	.	TGTGCCAGCAGCTTGTCGGCGACCTCTGGAAACACCATATATTTT	CASSLSATSGNTIYF
TRBJ2-7	.	TRBV6-5	many	TGTGCCAGCAGTTACTCCGCCACCCCTGGTTACGAGCAGTACTTC	CASSYSATPGYEQYF
TRBJ2-5	.	TRBV27	.	TGTGCCAGCAGGGACATAAAGACCCAGTACTTC	CASRDIKTQYF
TRBJ2-6	.	TRBV5-1	.	TGCGCCAGCAGCTTGGAATTCCTCTCTGGGGCCAACGTCCTGACTTTC	CASSLEFLSGANVLTF
TRBJ1-1	TRBD1	TRBV12-3/TRBV12-4	many	TGTGCCAGCAGTTTAGCTGCAGGGGGAGCTTTCTTT	CASSLAAGGAFF
TRBJ2-5	.	TRBV20-1	many	TGCAGTGCTAGATCACGGCGGGATGGGATGGAGACCCAGTACTTC	CSARSRRDGMETQYF
TRBJ2-7	TRBD2	TRBV5-1	.	TGCGCCAGCAGCTCCTTGGCGGGAGCACCCCTCGAGCAGTACTTC	CASSSLAGAPLEQYF
TRBJ1-5	TRBD1	TRBV12-3/TRBV12-4	few	TGTGCCAGCCTACATAAGGGGACAGGGGGCGTGAGCAATCAGCCCCAGCATTTT	CASLHKGTGGVSNQPQHF
TRBJ2-1	TRBD1	TRBV5-1	.	TGCGCCAGCAGCTTGGGGGGGACAGGGGACTACAATGAGCAGTTCTTC	CASSLGGTGDYNEQFF
TRBJ1-3	.	TRBV11-2	.	TGTGCCAGCAGCTTAACCGGGACGGCGAGCTCTGGAAACACCATATATTTT	CASSLTGTASSGNTIYF
TRBJ2-2	.	TRBV3-1	few	TGTGCCAGCAGCCAATTCGACGGCGGGGAGCTGTTTTTT	CASSQFDGGELFF
TRBJ2-2	.	TRBV7-9	many	TGTGCCAGCAGCCACCGTTTTGGCAGATTGAACACCGGGGAGCTGTTTTTT	CASSHRFGRLNTGELFF